This entry lists 14 T cell receptor beta chains sequenced from one sample in a study of blood T cell repertoires in COVID-19 (dated by TCRdb to about 2020). The library came from the immunoSEQ multiplex PCR assay. TCRdb carries this immuneACCESS record with in-frame sequences only. Its versions omit some clonotypes, under half of them owing to an unresolved V gene in the studies checked, with the rest unexplained. The sample table contains 250,000 or so clones; only one count was recorded for approximately 80% of them. Together, the top ten hold under 2% of the sample. Material for sequencing was peripheral blood. Receptor source: a woman over 75 with acute or convalescent COVID-19.

The J gene is TRBJ1-4, the V gene TRBV5-1, with 7 positions matching TRBD1. The CDR3 spans 15 residues. Looked up from germline, CDR1 is SGHRS and CDR2 is YFSETQ. V was pared by 3 bases and J by 4 bases, with 6 bases of the junction left unmatched. The CDR3 here is CASSWDSSDNEKLFF. CDR3 sequence (DNA): TGCGCCAGCAGCTGGGACAGCTCAGATAATGAAAAACTGTTTTTT.

Details on this clone: At one boundary the junction diverges from the germline segment, which might be a read error. Other nucleotide sequences in the sample specify the same CDR3. The genes are TRBV7-7 and TRBJ2-7, with D maybe TRBD2 (6 bases). The germline V gene encodes CDR1 SSHAT and CDR2 FNYEAQ (reference sequence). The CDR3 consists of 13 residues. The CDR3 here is CASSQGRPYEQYF. The CDR3 coding sequence is TGTGCTAGCAGCCAAGGGAGGCCCTACGAGCAGTACTTC.

The chain combines TRBV13 with TRBJ1-4; 7 bases fit TRBD1. This CDR3 is built from 18 residues. CDR1 is PRHDT and CDR2 is FYEKMQ in the germline V gene (reference sequence). V lost 0 bases to trimming and J lost 8 bases; unmatched junction nucleotides: 15. The CDR3 loop reads CASSLGLFRGSLREKLFF. The CDR3 DNA reads as TGTGCCAGCAGCTTAGGCCTCTTCAGGGGGTCTTTAAGGGAAAAACTGTTTTTT.

This chain connects TRBV2 to TRBJ1-2; TRBD1 might be the D (5 bases). Trimming pared 7 bases from V and 6 bases from J, leaving 15 bases between. CDR1 and CDR2 from the germline V gene are SNHLY and FYNNEI. This CDR3 has 13 amino acids. CDR3 coding DNA: TGTGCCAGCACTAACGGACAAATGGATGGCTACACCTTC. It codes for CASTNGQMDGYTF.

V is TRBV9 and J is TRBJ2-2; TRBD2 matches 10 bases. Looked up from germline, CDR1 is SGDLS and CDR2 is YYNGEE. V gave up 3 bases and J gave up 4 bases; unmatched junction bases: 15. The CDR3 contains 19 residues. The CDR3 nucleotides read TGTGCCAGCAGCGAGCAAGGACAGGGAATAGCGGGAGGCACCGGGGAGCTGTTTTTT. This gives the protein CASSEQGQGIAGGTGELFF.

J is TRBJ2-3 and V is TRBV6-5; 13 nucleotides agree with TRBD2. This CDR3 spans 15 amino acids. The germline CDR1 and CDR2 sequences are MNHEY and SVGAGI. J lost 1 base, V lost 7 bases, and 2 bases had no gene match. CDR3 DNA: TGTGCCAGCAACGGACTAGCGGGGGGCACAGATACGCAGTATTTT. Its translation is CASNGLAGGTDTQYF.

This chain joins TRBV7-2 and TRBJ2-7; TRBD1 matches 8 bases. The CDR3 length is 14 residues. Trimming cost V 5 bases and J 3 bases; bases outside gene matches: 6. Per germline, CDR1 SGHTA and CDR2 FQGNSA. In nucleotides, the CDR3 is TGTGCCAGCAGCACGACAGGGGTTGTCTACGAGCAGTACTTC. Protein: CASSTTGVVYEQYF.

The chain combines TRBV6-2 or TRBV6-3 with TRBJ2-1; the match to TRBD2 covers 12 bases. The CDR3 sequence is 19 residues long. Germline values: CDR1 MNHEY, CDR2 SVGEGT. V shed 2 bases, J shed 0 bases, and the junction held 8 bases outside the gene matches. In DNA, the CDR3 is TGTGCCAGCAGTTACCTAGCGGGAGGGCCAGGGAGCTCCTACAATGAGCAGTTCTTC. Residues: CASSYLAGGPGSSYNEQFF.

The J gene is TRBJ1-6, the V gene TRBV6-6, with TRBD1 identical over 8 bases. V shed 6 bases, J shed 7 bases, and the junction held 8 bases outside the gene matches. From germline, CDR1 is MNHNY and CDR2 SVGAGI (reference sequence). The CDR3 contains 15 residues. The CDR3 reads CASRSRQGQNSPLHF. CDR3 DNA: TGTGCCAGCAGAAGTCGACAGGGGCAAAATTCACCCCTCCACTTT.

This clone was observed a single time. The chain has TRBV4-3 and TRBJ1-2, with a possible D match to TRBD1 (6 bases). The CDR3 spans 14 residues. Germline V gives CDR1 LGHNA, CDR2 YSLEER. V was pared by 5 bases and J by 7 bases, with 17 bases between. CDR3 residues: CASSYTRGSGGYTF. CDR3 nucleotides: TGCGCCAGCAGCTACACCAGGGGTTCGGGTGGCTACACCTTC.

This clone was observed a few times. The J gene is TRBJ1-1, the V gene TRBV11-2; 12 bases line up with TRBD1. J was trimmed by 3 bases and V by 6 bases; bases with no gene match: 8. CDR3 length: 16 amino acids. Germline CDR1 reads SGHAT; CDR2 reads FQNNGV. The CDR3 DNA sequence: TGTGCCAGCAGACGAGGGGACAGGGGGCTTGACACTGAAGCTTTCTTT. Translation: CASRRGDRGLDTEAFF.

V is TRBV5-1 and J is TRBJ1-6; perhaps TRBD1 as D (6 bases). This CDR3 has 15 residues. Deletions cut 1 base from V and 8 bases from J, with 13 bases between. The germline V gene encodes CDR1 SGHRS and CDR2 YFSETQ. The CDR3 nucleotides are TGCGCCAGCAGCTTGTACAGGGTTGGAGATTCACCCCTCCACTTT. It is translated as CASSLYRVGDSPLHF. Variable domain in full (rest from reference TRBV5-1 and TRBJ1-6): KAGVTQTPRYLIKTRGQQVTLSCSPISGHRSVSWYQQTPGQGLQFLFEYFSETQRNKGNFPGRFSGRQFSNSRSEMNVSTLELGDSALYLCASSLYRVGDSPLHFGNGTRLTVT.

This chain links TRBV18 with TRBJ2-1; 7 positions match TRBD2. The V segment lost 6 bases and the J segment 0 bases; nucleotides outside the gene matches: 8. The CDR3 sequence is 16 residues long. Germline CDR1 reads KGHSH; CDR2 reads LQKENI. The DNA for the CDR3 is TGTGCCAGCTCCACCTATAGCGGGTACTCCTACAATGAGCAGTTCTTC. It specifies CASSTYSGYSYNEQFF.

The chain has TRBV5-8 and TRBJ1-5; 9 bases are shared with TRBD1. Germline V gene sequence: CDR1 SGHTS, CDR2 YDEGEE. The V gene end was trimmed by 4 bases and the J gene end by 1 base; junction bases not matched to a gene: 6. The CDR3 sequence is 16 residues long. CDR3 sequence reads: CASSRQGERSNQPQHF. In nucleotides, the CDR3 is TGTGCCAGCAGCCGACAGGGGGAGAGAAGCAATCAGCCCCAGCATTTT.